The TCR beta chain under discussion was sequenced for a study of blood T cell repertoires in COVID-19. On the study more broadly: Samples came from the United States, Italy and Spain, spanning acute and convalescent COVID-19. T cells, B-cell-depleted T cells, or PBMCs provided the cDNA or gDNA that served as material.

V shed 2 bases, J shed 7 bases, and the junction held 9 bases outside the gene matches. Germline V gene sequence: CDR1 MNHNS, CDR2 SASEGT. The CDR3 is made up of 16 amino acids. Authors' processing steps: Researchers report that nucleated cell counts were estimated from reference gene primer amplification. Measured with immunoSEQ multiplex PCR; TCRdb has only the in-frame clones, and not every one. That table gives V, J and clone size, and the DNA gave D and trimming. Of 100,000 or so clones listed, roughly 92% were seen once; the top ten hold 4.5% to 6%. J is TRBJ2-1 and V is TRBV6-1; TRBD2 aligns across 9 bases. This TCR came from a man in his 70s with acute or convalescent COVID-19. The sample was peripheral blood. In DNA form, the CDR3 reads TGTGCCAGCAGTGAAAGGGGCGGGAGGGCCCAGAATGAGCAGTTCTTC. Translated: CASSERGGRAQNEQFF.